The T cell receptor (beta chain) described here comes from a study of T cell clonality in common variable immunodeficiency. A word on this clone: The CDR3 extends 3 residues past the end of the read, so its final part is completed from the germline J gene.

Germline-derived CDR1 and CDR2 are LNHDA and SQIVND (reference sequence). The CDR3 spans 15 residues. Using immunoSEQ multiplex PCR, the repertoire was profiled, and TCRdb retains in-frame clones only, with some absent. Altogether tens of thousands of clones were found in the sample, and no singletons occur. Each donor provided roughly 4.5 to 9 ml of heparinized whole blood. The origin of this receptor is a person aged 18-69 years in good health. J is TRBJ2-3 and V is TRBV19; perhaps TRBD2 as D (5 bases). The sequencing sample was made of peripheral blood mononuclear cells. CDR3 protein: CASSILPGIGETQYF. Incomplete CDR3 DNA: TGTGCCAGTAGTATTCTTCCGGGCATCGGGGAGACG.